One sample yielded the 24 T cell receptor beta chains listed below, sequenced in a study of blood T cell repertoires in COVID-19. The table came from immunoSEQ multiplex PCR; TCRdb's copy has only in-frame clones and leaves some out. The sample holds about 210,000 clones, around 80% seen once. Material: peripheral blood. All receptors come from a woman between 40 and 50 years old with acute or convalescent COVID-19.

J is TRBJ2-5 and V is TRBV7-8; 7 bases align to TRBD2. CDR3 length: 16 residues. Germline V gene lookup returns CDR1 SGHVS and CDR2 FQNEAQ. Trimming took 3 bases from V and 5 from J; bases not matched to a gene: 12. CDR3 protein: CASSFYVSGAPETQYF. The CDR3 coding sequence is TGTGCCAGCAGCTTCTACGTAAGCGGGGCCCCGGAGACCCAGTACTTC.

The rearrangement links TRBV5-1 to TRBJ1-1; D might be TRBD1 (5 bases). From germline, CDR1 is SGHRS and CDR2 YFSETQ. The V gene lost 4 bases and the J gene lost 0 bases, with 10 bases spanning the gap. The CDR3 contains 14 residues. CDR3 in amino acids: CASSVQVMNTEAFF. CDR3 in DNA: TGCGCCAGCAGCGTACAGGTAATGAACACTGAAGCTTTCTTT.

This clone was seen many times. The CDR3 region is CASSFGSSNTEAFF. DNA for the CDR3: TGTGCCAGCAGCTTCGGTAGTTCGAACACTGAAGCTTTCTTT. The rearrangement uses TRBV5-6 and TRBJ1-1; D is undetermined. There are 14 residues in the CDR3. In germline, CDR1 is SGHDT, CDR2 YYEEEE. V lost 2 bases and J lost 1, with 9 bases in between.

The rearrangement joins TRBV20-1 to TRBJ2-3, with D possibly TRBD2 on 5 matching bases. The CDR3 is made up of 14 amino acids. V was clipped by 3 bases and J by 0 bases, with 10 bases between them. Germline CDR1 DFQATT, CDR2 SNEGSKA (reference sequence). This CDR3 is CSASPAGSTDTQYF. The CDR3, as DNA: TGCAGTGCTAGTCCGGCGGGTAGCACAGATACGCAGTATTTT.

This chain links TRBV6-2 or TRBV6-3 with TRBJ1-5, with D possibly being TRBD1 (5 bases). The germline V and J ends were trimmed by 4 bases and 7 bases, with 8 bases remaining between them. Germline assignment: CDR1 MNHEY and CDR2 SVGEGT. This CDR3 region has 12 residues. The CDR3, as DNA: TGTGCCAGCAGTTCCCGACAGCAGCCCCAGCATTTT. It yields the protein CASSSRQQPQHF.

The chain joins TRBV5-6 to TRBJ2-2, with D possibly TRBD2 on 6 matching bases. The ends were cut back, 4 bases at V and 2 bases at J, with 18 bases in the middle. The germline gives CDR1 SGHDT, CDR2 YYEEEE. The CDR3 is 17 amino acids. The CDR3 coding sequence is TGTGCCAGCAGCCCGCTCGGGGGACGTGGTAACACCGGGGAGCTGTTTTTT. Its translation: CASSPLGGRGNTGELFF.

The chain carries TRBV27 and TRBJ2-7, with a tentative D call TRBD2 (5 bases). Germline assignment: CDR1 MNHEY and CDR2 SMNVEV (reference sequence). The CDR3 is 13 amino acids. V shed 7 bases and J shed 3 bases, with 13 bases lying between them. CDR3 DNA: TGTGCCAGCAAAAGCGGACTTGACTACGAGCAGTACTTC. Its protein product is CASKSGLDYEQYF.

V usage is TRBV6-1 and J usage is TRBJ1-6; a possible D gene is TRBD1 (5 bases). The V end lost 3 bases, the J end lost 0 bases, and 12 bases lay between the germline ends. The CDR3 contains 17 residues. Germline CDR1 MNHNS, CDR2 SASEGT. The CDR3 nucleotides read TGTGCCAGCAGTGATCGACAGTCCAGCTCCTATAATTCACCCCTCCACTTT. Protein: CASSDRQSSSYNSPLHF.

The chain employs TRBV10-2 and TRBJ2-3, with TRBD2 identical over 7 bases. Germline loops: CDR1 WSHSY, CDR2 SAAADI. The junction had 8 bases not matched to a gene; V was cut back by 5 bases and J by 6 bases. The CDR3 is 14 residues long. DNA of the CDR3: TGCGCCAGCAGTCCCGGGGGAGGGCGGGATACGCAGTATTTT. It yields the protein CASSPGGGRDTQYF.

The chain couples TRBV5-1 to TRBJ2-3; 14 bases align to TRBD2. The CDR3 spans 17 residues. Germline V CDR1 and CDR2: SGHRS, YFSETQ. J lost 5 bases, V lost 3 bases, and 8 bases had no gene match. This CDR3 is CASSSRGGTSGGDTQYF. CDR3 DNA: TGCGCCAGCAGCTCACGTGGAGGGACTAGCGGGGGAGATACGCAGTATTTT.

The V gene is TRBV12-3 or TRBV12-4, the J gene TRBJ1-2; D unclear. Trimming removed 6 bases from V and 2 bases from J, with 10 bases in between. This CDR3 has 13 residues. The CDR3, as DNA: TGTGCCAGCAGACATAACCAAAACTATGGCTACACCTTC. It is translated as CASRHNQNYGYTF.

This clone was picked up one time. The chain has TRBV5-1 and TRBJ2-2; the D is unclear. Trimming stripped 0 bases from V and 7 bases from J, with 10 bases between. The germline gives CDR1 SGHRS, CDR2 YFSETQ. The CDR3 length is 14 residues. In DNA, the CDR3 is TGCGCCAGCAGCTTGGGTTCCCTCAGCGGGGAGCTGTTTTTT. Its protein is CASSLGSLSGELFF.

This clone was counted between two and nine times. Other DNA sequences from this sample encode an identical CDR3 as well. V and J are TRBV5-1 and TRBJ1-1; the match to TRBD1 covers 7 bases. This CDR3 is 14 amino acids long. Trimming took 4 bases from V and 2 from J; bases not matched to a gene: 5. CDR1 and CDR2 (germline): SGHRS, YFSETQ. DNA of the CDR3: TGCGCCAGCAGCCAGGGGACAGTCAACACTGAAGCTTTCTTT. Its translation: CASSQGTVNTEAFF. The complete variable domain, with remaining parts taken from reference TRBV5-1 and TRBJ1-1, reads KAGVTQTPRYLIKTRGQQVTLSCSPISGHRSVSWYQQTPGQGLQFLFEYFSETQRNKGNFPGRFSGRQFSNSRSEMNVSTLELGDSALYLCASSQGTVNTEAFFGQGTRLTVV.

The rearrangement uses TRBV24-1 and TRBJ2-3, with 7 bases aligning to TRBD2. Per the germline V gene, CDR1 is KGHDR and CDR2 is SFDVKD. Unmatched junction bases numbered 5, after V lost 4 bases and J lost 5 bases. The CDR3 contains 14 residues. The CDR3 protein is CATSERLAVDTQYF. The CDR3 DNA reads TGTGCCACCAGTGAGCGGCTAGCGGTAGATACGCAGTATTTT.

The V call is TRBV2, the J call TRBJ2-2; TRBD2 matches 7 bases. J gave up 5 bases and V 3 bases, and 3 bases lay outside the gene matches. The CDR3 loop spans 14 amino acids. The germline V gene encodes CDR1 SNHLY and CDR2 FYNNEI. CDR3 sequence reads: CASSEGGWTGELFF. CDR3 nucleotides: TGTGCCAGCAGTGAGGGAGGGTGGACCGGGGAGCTGTTTTTT.

This clone occurred a few times. This rearrangement joins TRBV9 to TRBJ1-3; no reliable D call. CDR3 length equals 14 residues. Trimming left V 0 bases short and J 0 bases short, with 4 bases between. Germline V gene sequence: CDR1 SGDLS, CDR2 YYNGEE. CDR3 region: CASSVGSSGNTIYF. The CDR3 DNA sequence: TGTGCCAGCAGCGTAGGCAGCTCTGGAAACACCATATATTTT. The full variable domain, its missing parts supplied by reference TRBV9 and TRBJ1-3, is DSGVTQTPKHLITATGQRVTLRCSPRSGDLSVYWYQQSLDQGLQFLIQYYNGEERAKGNILERFSAQQFPDLHSELNLSSLELGDSALYFCASSVGSSGNTIYFGEGSWLTVV.

The J gene is TRBJ1-1, the V gene TRBV19; D may be TRBD1 (5 bases). The germline CDR1 and CDR2 sequences are LNHDA and SQIVND (reference sequence). V was shortened by 3 bases and J by 1 base, with 12 bases between the two germline ends. The CDR3 totals 15 residues. CDR3 DNA sequence: TGTGCCAGTAGTATGACGGGAGGGGCGAACACTGAAGCTTTCTTT. It codes for CASSMTGGANTEAFF.

This clone was observed a single time. The chain employs TRBV5-1 and TRBJ2-6; a possible D gene is TRBD2 (5 bases). Germline loops: CDR1 SGHRS, CDR2 YFSETQ. The CDR3 consists of 15 residues. Trimming pared 7 bases from V and 2 bases from J, leaving 13 bases between. CDR3 protein: CASATAEPGANVLTF. The CDR3 DNA reads as TGCGCCAGCGCTACAGCGGAACCTGGGGCCAACGTCCTGACTTTC.

This clone was observed a handful of times. The chain combines TRBV11-2 with TRBJ1-1; 7 bases line up with TRBD1. Germline V gene lookup returns CDR1 SGHAT and CDR2 FQNNGV. Unmatched junction bases numbered 4, after V lost 1 base and J lost 8 bases. The CDR3 has 13 amino acids. The CDR3 loop is CASSLVPDREAFF. The CDR3 DNA follows: TGTGCCAGCAGCTTAGTCCCGGACAGGGAAGCTTTCTTT.

V is TRBV5-1 and J is TRBJ2-5, with a possible D match to TRBD1 (5 bases). V dropped 0 bases and J dropped 6 bases, with 6 bases sitting between them. Germline CDR1 SGHRS, CDR2 YFSETQ. The CDR3 covers 12 residues. The CDR3, as DNA: TGCGCCAGCAGCTTGGGGGGCAAGACCCAGTACTTC. It translates to CASSLGGKTQYF.

CDR3 DNA: TGTGCCTGGAGTGACGGACAGGGGGCAGGCTACACCTTC. Encoded protein: CAWSDGQGAGYTF. V gene TRBV30 combines with J gene TRBJ1-2, with 11 bases matching TRBD1. The CDR3 extends over 13 amino acids. Germline loops: CDR1 GTSNPN, CDR2 SVGIG (reference sequence). V lost 1 base, J lost 8 bases, and 3 bases stayed unmatched.

This CDR3 reads CASWRGNEQFF. Written as DNA, the CDR3 is TGTGCCAGCTGGAGGGGTAATGAGCAGTTCTTC. The V call is TRBV6-5, the J call TRBJ2-1; D perhaps matches TRBD2 (6 bases). Looked up from germline, CDR1 is MNHEY and CDR2 is SVGAGI. V lost 8 bases and J lost 7, with 9 bases in between. The CDR3 length is 11 residues.

The chain recombines TRBV28 with TRBJ2-2; D is unclear. Germline V gene sequence: CDR1 MDHEN, CDR2 SYDVKM. Trimming took 2 bases from V and 8 from J, leaving 12 bases between them. The CDR3 totals 14 residues. For the CDR3, the DNA is TGTGCCAGCAGTTTACCAGACACCAGAGGGGAGCTGTTTTTT. The encoded protein is CASSLPDTRGELFF. Looking up the rest from reference TRBV28 and TRBJ2-2 gives the full variable domain: DVKVTQSSRYLVKRTGEKVFLECVQDMDHENMFWYRQDPGLGLRLIYFSYDVKMKEKGDIPEGYSVSREKKERFSLILESASTNQTSMYLCASSLPDTRGELFFGEGSRLTVL.

The chain joins TRBV3-1 (or the pseudogene TRBV3-2) to TRBJ1-1, with 11 bases identical to TRBD1. Germline CDR1 reads LGHDT; CDR2 reads YNNKEL (reference sequence). V shed 0 bases, J shed 0 bases, and the junction held 6 bases outside the gene matches. The CDR3 length is 18 residues. The DNA of the CDR3 is TGTGCCAGCAGCCAAGATTGGACAGGGGGCGGATTGAACACTGAAGCTTTCTTT. This translates into CASSQDWTGGGLNTEAFF.